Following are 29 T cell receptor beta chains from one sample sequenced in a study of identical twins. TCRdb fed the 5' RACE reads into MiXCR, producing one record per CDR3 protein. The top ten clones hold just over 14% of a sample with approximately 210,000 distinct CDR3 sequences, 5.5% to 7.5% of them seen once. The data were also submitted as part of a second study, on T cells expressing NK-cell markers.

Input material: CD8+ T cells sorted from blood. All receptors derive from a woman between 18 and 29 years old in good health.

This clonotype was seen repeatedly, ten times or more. In nucleotides, the CDR3 is TGTGCCAGCAGCCACCCCACCCGACTAGCGGGGGGGCGGAATACGCAGTATTTT. Residues: CASSHPTRLAGGRNTQYF. The chain is built from TRBV4-2 and TRBJ2-3; 14 nucleotides agree with TRBD2. CDR1 and CDR2 from the germline V gene are LGHNA and YNFKEQ. V shed 3 bases, J shed 7 bases, and the junction held 12 bases outside the gene matches. This CDR3 has 18 residues.

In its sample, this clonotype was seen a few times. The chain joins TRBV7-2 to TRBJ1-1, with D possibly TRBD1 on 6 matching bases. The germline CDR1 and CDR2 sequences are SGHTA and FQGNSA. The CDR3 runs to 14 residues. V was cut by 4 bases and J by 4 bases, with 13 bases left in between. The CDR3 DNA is TGTGCCAGCAGCTGGACAGTACGTGGCACTGAAGCTTTCTTT. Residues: CASSWTVRGTEAFF. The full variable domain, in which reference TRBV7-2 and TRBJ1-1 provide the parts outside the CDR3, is GAGVSQSPSNKVTEKGKDVELRCDPISGHTALYWYRQSLGQGLEFLIYFQGNSAPDKSGLPSDRFSAERTGGSVSTLTIQRTQQEDSAVYLCASSWTVRGTEAFFGQGTRLTVV.

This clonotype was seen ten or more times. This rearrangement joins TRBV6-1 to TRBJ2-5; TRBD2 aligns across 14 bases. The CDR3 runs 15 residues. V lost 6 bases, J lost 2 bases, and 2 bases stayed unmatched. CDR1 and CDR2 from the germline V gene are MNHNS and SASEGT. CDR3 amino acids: CASSRLAGGQETQYF. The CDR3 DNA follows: TGTGCCAGCAGCAGACTAGCGGGGGGGCAAGAGACCCAGTACTTC.

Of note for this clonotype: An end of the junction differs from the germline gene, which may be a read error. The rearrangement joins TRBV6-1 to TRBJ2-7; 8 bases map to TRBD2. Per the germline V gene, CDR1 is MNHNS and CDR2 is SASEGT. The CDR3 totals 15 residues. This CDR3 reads CASRPWTSLGYELYF. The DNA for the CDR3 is TGTGCCAGCAGGCCCTGGACTAGCCTGGGCTACGAGCTGTACTTC.

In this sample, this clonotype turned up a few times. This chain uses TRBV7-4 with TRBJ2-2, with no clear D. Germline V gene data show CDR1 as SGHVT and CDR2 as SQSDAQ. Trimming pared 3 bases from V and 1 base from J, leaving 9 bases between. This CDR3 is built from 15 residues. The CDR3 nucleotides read TGTGCCAGCAGCTTCCCTAAAAAGAACACCGGGGAGCTGTTTTTT. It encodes CASSFPKKNTGELFF.

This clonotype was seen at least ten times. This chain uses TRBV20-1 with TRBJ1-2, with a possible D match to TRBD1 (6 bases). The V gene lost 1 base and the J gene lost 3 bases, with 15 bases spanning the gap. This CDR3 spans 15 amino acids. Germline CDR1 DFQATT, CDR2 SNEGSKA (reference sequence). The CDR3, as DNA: TGCAGTGCTAGAGGAGAAGCAGGGGTGGACTATGGCTACACCTTC. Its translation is CSARGEAGVDYGYTF.

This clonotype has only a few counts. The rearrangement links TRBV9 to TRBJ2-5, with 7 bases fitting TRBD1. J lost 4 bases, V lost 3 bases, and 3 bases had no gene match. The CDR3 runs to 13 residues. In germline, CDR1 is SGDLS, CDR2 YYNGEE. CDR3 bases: TGTGCCAGCAGCGGAAGGGACAGAGAGACCCAGTACTTC. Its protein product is CASSGRDRETQYF.

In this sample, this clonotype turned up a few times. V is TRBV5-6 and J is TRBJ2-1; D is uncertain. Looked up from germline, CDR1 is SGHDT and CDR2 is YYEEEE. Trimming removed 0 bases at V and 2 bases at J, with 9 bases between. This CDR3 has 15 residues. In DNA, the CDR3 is TGTGCCAGCAGCTTGGTTGGTTTCCCCTACAATGAGCAGTTCTTC. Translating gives CASSLVGFPYNEQFF.

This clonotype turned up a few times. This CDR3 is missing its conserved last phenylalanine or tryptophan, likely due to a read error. The CDR3 DNA reads TGTGCCTGGAGTGTGTCGAAACCGTACAATGAGCAGTTCTTG. This sequence encodes CAWSVSKPYNEQFL. The chain carries TRBV30 and TRBJ2-1; D remains unclear. CDR3 length: 14 residues. The V gene lost 0 bases and the J gene lost 4 bases, with 10 bases spanning the gap. Germline CDR1 GTSNPN, CDR2 SVGIG (reference sequence).

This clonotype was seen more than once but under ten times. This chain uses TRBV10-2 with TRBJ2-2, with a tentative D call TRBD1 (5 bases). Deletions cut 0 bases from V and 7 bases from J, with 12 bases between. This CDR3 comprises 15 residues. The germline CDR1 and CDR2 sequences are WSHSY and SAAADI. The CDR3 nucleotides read TGCGCCAGCAGTGAGTCACCCCCAGGGTTCGGGGAGCTGTTTTTT. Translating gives CASSESPPGFGELFF.

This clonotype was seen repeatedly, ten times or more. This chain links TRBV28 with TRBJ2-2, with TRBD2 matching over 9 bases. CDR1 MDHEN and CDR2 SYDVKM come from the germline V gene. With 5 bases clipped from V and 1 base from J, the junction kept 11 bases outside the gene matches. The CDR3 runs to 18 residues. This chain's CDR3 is CASSIRTSAQLNTGELFF. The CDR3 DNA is TGTGCCAGCAGTATCCGGACTAGCGCCCAACTGAACACCGGGGAGCTGTTTTTT.

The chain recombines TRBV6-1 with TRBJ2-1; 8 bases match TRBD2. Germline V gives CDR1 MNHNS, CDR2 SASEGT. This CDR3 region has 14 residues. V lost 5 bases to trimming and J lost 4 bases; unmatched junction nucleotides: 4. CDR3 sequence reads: CASSTGGGYNEQFF. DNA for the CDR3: TGTGCCAGCAGTACAGGCGGGGGGTACAATGAGCAGTTCTTC.

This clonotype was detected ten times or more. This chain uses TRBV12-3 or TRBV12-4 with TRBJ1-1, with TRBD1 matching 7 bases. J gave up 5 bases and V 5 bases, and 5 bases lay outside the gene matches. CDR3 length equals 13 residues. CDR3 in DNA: TGTGCCAGCAGTCCGACAGGGAGGACTGAAGCTTTCTTT. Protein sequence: CASSPTGRTEAFF.

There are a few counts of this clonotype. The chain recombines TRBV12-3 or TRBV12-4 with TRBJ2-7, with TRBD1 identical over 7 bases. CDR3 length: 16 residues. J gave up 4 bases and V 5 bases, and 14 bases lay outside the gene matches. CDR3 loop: CASSALGDRQRYEQYF. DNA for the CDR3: TGTGCCAGCAGTGCCCTGGGGGACAGACAACGTTACGAGCAGTACTTC.

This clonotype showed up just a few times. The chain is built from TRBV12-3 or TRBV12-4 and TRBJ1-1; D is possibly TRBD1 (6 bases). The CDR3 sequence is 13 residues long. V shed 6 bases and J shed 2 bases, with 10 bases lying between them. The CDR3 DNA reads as TGTGCCAGCAGGCGGACAGTTAACACTGAAGCTTTCTTT. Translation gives CASRRTVNTEAFF.

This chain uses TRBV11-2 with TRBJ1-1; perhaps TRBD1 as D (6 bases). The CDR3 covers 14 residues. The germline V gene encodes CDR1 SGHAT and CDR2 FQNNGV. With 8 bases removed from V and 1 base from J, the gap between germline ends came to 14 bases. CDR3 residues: CASGLGGENTEAFF. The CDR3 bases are TGTGCCAGCGGGCTGGGGGGCGAGAACACTGAAGCTTTCTTT.

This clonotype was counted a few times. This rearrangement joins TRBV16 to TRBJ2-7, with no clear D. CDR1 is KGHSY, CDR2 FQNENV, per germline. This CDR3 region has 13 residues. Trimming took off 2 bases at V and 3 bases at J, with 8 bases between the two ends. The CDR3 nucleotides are TGTGCCAGCAGCCAAGGTCCCGACTACGAGCAGTACTTC. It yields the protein CASSQGPDYEQYF.

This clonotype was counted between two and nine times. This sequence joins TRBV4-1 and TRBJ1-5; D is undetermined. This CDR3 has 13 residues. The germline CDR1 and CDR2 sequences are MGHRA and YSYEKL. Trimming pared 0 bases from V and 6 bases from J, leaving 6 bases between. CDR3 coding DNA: TGCGCCAGCAGCCAAGACGGCGGTCAGCCCCAGCATTTT. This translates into CASSQDGGQPQHF.

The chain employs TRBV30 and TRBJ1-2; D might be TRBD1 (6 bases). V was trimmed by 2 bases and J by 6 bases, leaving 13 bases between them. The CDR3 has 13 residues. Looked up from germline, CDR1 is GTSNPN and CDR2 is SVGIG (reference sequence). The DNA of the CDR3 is TGTGCCTGGAGTAATACAGGGTCTGATGGCTACACCTTC. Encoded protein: CAWSNTGSDGYTF.

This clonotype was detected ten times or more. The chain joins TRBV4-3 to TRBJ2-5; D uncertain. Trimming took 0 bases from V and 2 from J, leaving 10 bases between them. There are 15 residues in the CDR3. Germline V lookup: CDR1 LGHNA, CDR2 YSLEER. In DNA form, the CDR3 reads TGCGCCAGCAGCCAAGACCCGTCCGGGCAAGAGACCCAGTACTTC. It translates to CASSQDPSGQETQYF.

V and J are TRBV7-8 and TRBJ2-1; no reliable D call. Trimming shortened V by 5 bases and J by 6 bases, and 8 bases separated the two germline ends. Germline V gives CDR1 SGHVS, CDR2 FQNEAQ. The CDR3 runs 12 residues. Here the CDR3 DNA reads TGTGCCAGCAGCCCTGAACGCAATGAGCAGTTCTTC. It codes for CASSPERNEQFF.

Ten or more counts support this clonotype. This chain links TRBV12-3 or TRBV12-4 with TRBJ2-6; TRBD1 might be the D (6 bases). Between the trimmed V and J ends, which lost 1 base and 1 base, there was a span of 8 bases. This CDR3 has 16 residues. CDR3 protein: CASSLDRESGANVLTF. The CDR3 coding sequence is TGTGCCAGCAGTTTAGACAGGGAGTCTGGGGCCAACGTCCTGACTTTC.

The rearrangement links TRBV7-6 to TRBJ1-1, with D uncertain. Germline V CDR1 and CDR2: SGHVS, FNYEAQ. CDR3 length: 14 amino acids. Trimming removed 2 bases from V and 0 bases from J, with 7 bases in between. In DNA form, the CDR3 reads TGTGCCAGCAGCTTATCCCCACTGAACACTGAAGCTTTCTTT. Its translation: CASSLSPLNTEAFF.

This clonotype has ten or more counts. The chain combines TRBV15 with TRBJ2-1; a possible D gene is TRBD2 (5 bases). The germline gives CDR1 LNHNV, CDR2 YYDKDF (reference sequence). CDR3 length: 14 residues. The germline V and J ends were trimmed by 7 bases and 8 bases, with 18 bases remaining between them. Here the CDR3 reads CATTSGSLLDEQFF. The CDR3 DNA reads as TGTGCCACCACCTCGGGATCCCTGCTAGATGAGCAGTTCTTC.

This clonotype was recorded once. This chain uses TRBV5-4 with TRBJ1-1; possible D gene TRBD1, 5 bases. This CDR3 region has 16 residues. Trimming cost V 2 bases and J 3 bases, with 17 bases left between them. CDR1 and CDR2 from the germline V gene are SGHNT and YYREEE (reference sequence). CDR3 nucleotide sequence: TGTGCCAGCAGCTTCCGGGGTGGGGTGGGGGACACTGAAGCTTTCTTT. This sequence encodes CASSFRGGVGDTEAFF.

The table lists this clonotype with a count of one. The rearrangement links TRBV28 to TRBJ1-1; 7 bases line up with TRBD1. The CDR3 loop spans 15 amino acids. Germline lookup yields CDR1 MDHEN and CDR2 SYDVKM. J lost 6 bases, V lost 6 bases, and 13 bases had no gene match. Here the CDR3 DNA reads TGTGCCAGCAGCCTTATTCAGGGGGGTAGAGCTGAAGCTTTCTTT. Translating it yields CASSLIQGGRAEAFF.

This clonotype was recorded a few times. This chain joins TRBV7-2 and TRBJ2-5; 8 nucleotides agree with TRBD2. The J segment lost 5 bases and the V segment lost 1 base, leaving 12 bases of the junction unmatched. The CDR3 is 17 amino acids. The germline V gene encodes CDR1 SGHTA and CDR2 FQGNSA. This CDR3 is CASSLVGAGEALETQYF. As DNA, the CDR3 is TGTGCCAGCAGCTTAGTGGGAGCGGGAGAAGCTTTGGAGACCCAGTACTTC.

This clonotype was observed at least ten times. The CDR3 sequence is CASTGGQGASYNEQFF. The DNA of the CDR3 is TGTGCCAGCACCGGTGGACAGGGGGCGTCCTACAATGAGCAGTTCTTC. V usage is TRBV12-3 or TRBV12-4 and J usage is TRBJ2-1; 11 bases agree with TRBD1. CDR3 length: 16 residues. V lost 7 bases to trimming and J lost 1 base; unmatched junction nucleotides: 6.

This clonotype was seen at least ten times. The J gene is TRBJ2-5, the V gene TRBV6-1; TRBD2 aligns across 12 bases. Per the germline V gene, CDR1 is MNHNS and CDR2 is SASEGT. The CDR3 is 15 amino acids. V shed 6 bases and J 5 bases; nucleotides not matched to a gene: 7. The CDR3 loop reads CASSPRLAGVETQYF. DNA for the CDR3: TGTGCCAGCAGCCCTCGACTAGCGGGAGTGGAGACCCAGTACTTC.